These 6 T cell receptor beta chains came from one sample sequenced in a study of shared clonotypes between healthy human individuals. TCRdb's copy holds only in-frame clones and misses some; the assay was immunoSEQ multiplex PCR. The sample consists of some 2,000,000 clones, approximately 94% of them appearing once. Positive CCR7 selection of CD45RO-negative cells yielded the naive CD8 cells, and terminally differentiated effector memory CD45RA+ cells were excluded. Source material: naive CD8+ T cells sorted from blood. All receptors derive from a man in his late teens or twenties in good health.

The genes are TRBV5-4 and TRBJ1-4; TRBD1 matches 9 bases. The CDR3 runs to 13 residues. Germline assignment: CDR1 SGHNT and CDR2 YYREEE (reference sequence). CDR3 in DNA: TGTGCGAGCGGTGGGACAGGGAATGAAAAACTGTTTTTT. This sequence encodes CASGGTGNEKLFF.

The sample holds one count of this clone. The rearrangement joins TRBV5-1 to TRBJ1-2; tentatively, D is TRBD1 (5 bases). Per germline, CDR1 SGHRS and CDR2 YFSETQ. The CDR3 is 15 residues long. Deletions cut 3 bases from V and 3 bases from J, with 15 bases between. The CDR3 nucleotides read TGCGCCAGCAGCTGGGGGAGGGGCAGTCACTATGGCTACACCTTC. Its translation: CASSWGRGSHYGYTF.

The V call is TRBV28, the J call TRBJ1-2; tentatively, D is TRBD1 (6 bases). The CDR3 has 13 residues. Germline CDR1 MDHEN, CDR2 SYDVKM. Between the trimmed V and J ends, which lost 11 bases and 8 bases, there was a span of 21 bases. CDR3 amino acids: CAWTPGHGSGYTF. The CDR3 region has the DNA TGTGCCTGGACCCCGGGACACGGATCGGGCTACACCTTC.

This sequence joins TRBV6-5 and TRBJ1-1, with D hard to call. Trimming took off 3 bases at V and 4 bases at J, with 9 bases between the two ends. The length of the CDR3 is 13 residues. Per the germline V gene, CDR1 is MNHEY and CDR2 is SVGAGI. The CDR3 DNA reads TGTGCCAGCAGTTATATGACCGGCACTGAAGCTTTCTTT. Encoded protein: CASSYMTGTEAFF.

The chain carries TRBV2 and TRBJ2-7; TRBD2 matches 7 bases. The junction had 11 bases not matched to a gene; V was cut back by 3 bases and J by 3 bases. Germline loops: CDR1 SNHLY, CDR2 FYNNEI. This CDR3 comprises 16 residues. CDR3 in amino acids: CASSDDWAGEIYEQYF. The CDR3 nucleotides read TGTGCCAGCAGTGATGATTGGGCGGGGGAGATCTACGAGCAGTACTTC.

The J gene is TRBJ2-1, the V gene TRBV29-1; 11 bases fit TRBD2. The CDR3 is 15 amino acids. CDR1 and CDR2 from the germline V gene are SQVTM and ANQGSEA. J lost 5 bases, V lost 7 bases, and 10 bases had no gene match. The CDR3 DNA reads TGCAGCGCCCACTTCCTACTAGCGGGAGACAATGAGCAGTTCTTC. This encodes CSAHFLLAGDNEQFF.